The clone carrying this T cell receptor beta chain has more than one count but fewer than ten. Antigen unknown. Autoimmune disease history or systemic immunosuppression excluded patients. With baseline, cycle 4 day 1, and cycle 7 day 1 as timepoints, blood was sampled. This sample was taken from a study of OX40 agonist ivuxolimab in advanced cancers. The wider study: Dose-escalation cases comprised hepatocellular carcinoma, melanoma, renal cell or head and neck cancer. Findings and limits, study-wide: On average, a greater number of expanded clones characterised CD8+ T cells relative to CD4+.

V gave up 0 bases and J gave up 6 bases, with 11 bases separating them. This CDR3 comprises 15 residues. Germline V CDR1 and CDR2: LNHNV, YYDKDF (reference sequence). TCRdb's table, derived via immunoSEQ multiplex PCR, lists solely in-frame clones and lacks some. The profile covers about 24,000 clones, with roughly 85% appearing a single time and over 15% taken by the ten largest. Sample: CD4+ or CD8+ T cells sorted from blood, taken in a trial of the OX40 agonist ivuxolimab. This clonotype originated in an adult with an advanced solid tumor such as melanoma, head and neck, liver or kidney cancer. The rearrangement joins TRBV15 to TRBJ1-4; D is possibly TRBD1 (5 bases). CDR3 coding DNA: TGTGCCACCAGCAGAGATCAGGGATGGGATGAAAAACTGTTTTTT. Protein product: CATSRDQGWDEKLFF.